What follows are 26 T cell receptor beta chains derived from one specimen sequenced in a study of cytomegalovirus exposure and HLA in healthy donors. The PCR ran on 60 Vbeta and 13 Jbeta primers. The table came from immunoSEQ multiplex PCR; TCRdb's copy has only in-frame clones and leaves some out. This sample's table reports about 88,000 clones. The sequencing input was PBMCs. The receptors come from a girl aged 5 to 17 in good health and CMV-seropositive.

The rearrangement uses TRBV27 and TRBJ1-2; the match to TRBD1 covers 9 bases. V trimming: 4 bases; J trimming: 4 bases; junction bases outside the gene matches: 4. The CDR3 has 14 residues. CDR1 and CDR2 from the germline V gene are MNHEY and SMNVEV (reference sequence). The DNA for the CDR3 is TGTGCCAGCAGTTCTCGGGACAGGGCCTATGGCTACACCTTC. Its protein is CASSSRDRAYGYTF.

The chain is built from TRBV2 and TRBJ2-2, with TRBD2 matching 9 bases. CDR3 size: 16 residues. J gave up 3 bases and V 5 bases, and 7 bases lay outside the gene matches. The germline gives CDR1 SNHLY, CDR2 FYNNEI. CDR3 in DNA: TGTGCCAGCAGTACCGGGACTAGCAAGGACACCGGGGAGCTGTTTTTT. It specifies CASSTGTSKDTGELFF.

The rearrangement uses TRBV7-9 and TRBJ2-1; no firm D call. The CDR3 runs to 11 residues. CDR1 and CDR2 from the germline V gene are SEHNR and FQNEAQ (reference sequence). With 2 bases removed from V and 8 bases from J, the gap between germline ends came to 4 bases. As DNA, the CDR3 is TGTGCCAGCAGCTTACTAGATGAGCAGTTCTTC. Translation gives CASSLLDEQFF.

This rearrangement joins TRBV7-2 to TRBJ2-5; 9 bases fit TRBD2. The CDR3 spans 16 residues. Germline V gene data show CDR1 as SGHTA and CDR2 as FQGNSA. The J segment lost 5 bases and the V segment lost 1 base, leaving 8 bases of the junction unmatched. The CDR3 DNA is TGTGCCAGCAGCTTAGATGGGCTAGCGGGGAGGGAGACCCAGTACTTC. This encodes CASSLDGLAGRETQYF. Combining the CDR3 with reference TRBV7-2 and TRBJ2-5 gives the whole variable domain GAGVSQSPSNKVTEKGKDVELRCDPISGHTALYWYRQSLGQGLEFLIYFQGNSAPDKSGLPSDRFSAERTGGSVSTLTIQRTQQEDSAVYLCASSLDGLAGRETQYFGPGTRLLVL.

The V and J genes are TRBV5-6 and TRBJ1-4, with 7 bases fitting TRBD1. The CDR3 has 19 residues. The junction had 21 bases not matched to a gene; V was cut back by 4 bases and J by 6 bases. Germline CDR1 and CDR2: SGHDT and YYEEEE. CDR3 sequence reads: CASSMRTGSFPSLDEKLFF. The DNA for the CDR3 is TGTGCCAGCAGCATGCGGACAGGCTCATTCCCCTCGCTCGATGAAAAACTGTTTTTT.

The V call is TRBV4-3, the J call TRBJ1-4; D is possibly TRBD1 (6 bases). Germline CDR1 and CDR2: LGHNA and YSLEER. V was cut by 7 bases and J by 7 bases, with 13 bases left in between. CDR3 size: 13 residues. CDR3 DNA: TGCGCCAGCAAGGCGGCAGGGGCTGAAAAACTGTTTTTT. Translated: CASKAAGAEKLFF.

V is TRBV2 and J is TRBJ1-1, with TRBD1 matching 10 bases. This CDR3 comprises 14 residues. CDR1 and CDR2 from the germline V gene are SNHLY and FYNNEI. V lost 6 bases to trimming and J lost 5 bases; unmatched junction nucleotides: 6. The CDR3 nucleotides read TGTGCCAGCAGCGACCGGACAGGGGGGACTGAAGCTTTCTTT. Its protein product is CASSDRTGGTEAFF.

V usage is TRBV5-1 and J usage is TRBJ1-3, with TRBD1 matching 7 bases. The V gene end was trimmed by 0 bases and the J gene end by 4 bases; junction bases not matched to a gene: 1. This CDR3 spans 14 amino acids. Germline CDR1 is SGHRS and CDR2 is YFSETQ. CDR3 region: CASSLETGGNTIYF. The CDR3 coding sequence is TGCGCCAGCAGCTTGGAGACAGGGGGAAACACCATATATTTT.

The chain couples TRBV11-2 to TRBJ1-1; a weak D match, TRBD1 (6 bases). Per the germline V gene, CDR1 is SGHAT and CDR2 is FQNNGV. V lost 1 base and J 1 base, leaving 10 bases between the germline ends. The CDR3 is made up of 15 amino acids. The CDR3 DNA is TGTGCCAGCAGCTTAGGGACAGACACGAACACTGAAGCTTTCTTT. This codes for CASSLGTDTNTEAFF.

The rearrangement links TRBV19 to TRBJ2-2, with 9 bases lining up with TRBD1. The CDR3 has 15 residues. J gave up 3 bases and V 9 bases, and 8 bases lay outside the gene matches. The germline gives CDR1 LNHDA, CDR2 SQIVND (reference sequence). This CDR3 is CASQPGTGHTGELFF. CDR3 DNA: TGTGCCAGCCAGCCCGGGACAGGGCACACCGGGGAGCTGTTTTTT.

The rearrangement links TRBV4-2 to TRBJ2-1; a weak D match, TRBD1 (6 bases). Germline lookup yields CDR1 LGHNA and CDR2 YNFKEQ. The CDR3 contains 15 residues. The germline V and J ends were trimmed by 1 base and 0 bases, with 7 bases remaining between them. CDR3: CASSQGTDSYNEQFF. CDR3 coding DNA: TGTGCCAGCAGCCAAGGGACAGACTCCTACAATGAGCAGTTCTTC.

The CDR3, as DNA: TGTGCCAGCAGCTTAAGGGGCAGCGCCTACGAGCAGTACGTC. Protein sequence: CASSLRGSAYEQYV. V and J are TRBV13 and TRBJ2-7, with D possibly being TRBD1 (5 bases). V was pared by 2 bases and J by 2 bases, with 10 bases between. Germline assignment: CDR1 PRHDT and CDR2 FYEKMQ (reference sequence). This CDR3 is 14 amino acids long.

This chain joins TRBV18 and TRBJ1-4, with TRBD1 matching over 7 bases. The germline V gene has CDR1 KGHSH and CDR2 LQKENI. V lost 0 bases to trimming and J lost 8 bases; unmatched junction nucleotides: 3. There are 14 residues in the CDR3. CDR3 loop: CASSPPGQQEKLFF. The CDR3 DNA sequence: TGTGCCAGCTCACCACCGGGACAGCAGGAAAAACTGTTTTTT.

The CDR3 here is CASSLAGWATDTQYF. In nucleotides, the CDR3 is TGTGCCAGCAGCTTGGCCGGATGGGCCACAGATACGCAGTATTTT. The chain employs TRBV5-4 and TRBJ2-3, with no clear D. The CDR3 is 15 amino acids. Germline V lookup: CDR1 SGHNT, CDR2 YYREEE (reference sequence). The ends were cut back, 0 bases at V and 2 bases at J, with 10 bases in the middle.

The CDR3 is CASSWDRGEELFF. The DNA for the CDR3 is TGTGCCAGCAGTTGGGACAGGGGCGAGGAGCTGTTTTTT. The gene calls are TRBV27 and TRBJ2-2, with 10 bases aligning to TRBD1. Germline V gene lookup returns CDR1 MNHEY and CDR2 SMNVEV (reference sequence). The CDR3 has 13 residues. V lost 4 bases and J lost 10; bases outside the gene matches: 3.

The chain carries TRBV7-9 and TRBJ1-5, with TRBD1 identical over 9 bases. CDR3 length: 15 residues. Germline loops: CDR1 SEHNR, CDR2 FQNEAQ (reference sequence). The V and J ends lost 5 bases and 5 bases, in that order; junction bases with no gene match: 7. DNA for the CDR3: TGTGCCAGCAGCACGGGACAGGGTGTAGATCAGCCCCAGCATTTT. It translates to CASSTGQGVDQPQHF.

The chain links TRBV4-3 to TRBJ2-2, with D perhaps TRBD2 (5 bases). Germline lookup yields CDR1 LGHNA and CDR2 YSLEER. The CDR3 loop spans 15 amino acids. The V and J ends lost 0 bases and 0 bases respectively, with 5 bases between them. CDR3 nucleotide sequence: TGCGCCAGCAGCCAAGAGAGGGCGAACACCGGGGAGCTGTTTTTT. Translation: CASSQERANTGELFF.

The chain carries TRBV11-2 and TRBJ1-2; D not resolved. CDR3 length: 15 amino acids. Trimming stripped 4 bases from V and 8 bases from J, with 20 bases between. Germline V gene sequence: CDR1 SGHAT, CDR2 FQNNGV. CDR3 loop: CASSSEIAPNQGYTF. As DNA, the CDR3 is TGTGCCAGCAGCTCTGAGATCGCCCCTAACCAAGGCTACACCTTC. The full variable domain, in which reference TRBV11-2 and TRBJ1-2 provide the parts outside the CDR3, is EAGVAQSPRYKIIEKRQSVAFWCNPISGHATLYWYQQILGQGPKLLIQFQNNGVVDDSQLPKDRFSAERLKGVDSTLKIQPAKLEDSAVYLCASSSEIAPNQGYTFGSGTRLTVV.

The chain is built from TRBV6-5 and TRBJ2-2; 7 bases are shared with TRBD2. Trimming cost V 6 bases and J 5 bases; bases outside gene matches: 6. Germline V lookup: CDR1 MNHEY, CDR2 SVGAGI. This CDR3 contains 14 residues. CDR3 DNA: TGTGCCAGCAGACAGCCCGGGGGGACCGGGGAGCTGTTTTTT. It specifies CASRQPGGTGELFF.

This rearrangement joins TRBV11-2 to TRBJ1-1; TRBD1 aligns across 11 bases. Germline V gene data show CDR1 as SGHAT and CDR2 as FQNNGV. The CDR3 is 16 amino acids. Trimming took 4 bases from V and 2 from J; bases not matched to a gene: 6. Written as DNA, the CDR3 is TGTGCCAGCAGCTCCGGACAGGGGGCGGGAAACACTGAAGCTTTCTTT. The encoded protein is CASSSGQGAGNTEAFF.

The rearrangement links TRBV7-3 to TRBJ2-1, with 9 positions matching TRBD2. V lost 2 bases to trimming and J lost 8 bases; unmatched junction nucleotides: 7. Germline V gene lookup returns CDR1 SGHTA and CDR2 FQGTGA. The CDR3 length is 15 residues. The CDR3 here is CASSLSPAGGDEQFF. The CDR3 DNA sequence: TGTGCCAGCAGCTTATCCCCAGCGGGGGGAGATGAGCAGTTCTTC.

This sequence joins TRBV4-3 and TRBJ1-5; no clear D. The CDR3 is made up of 17 amino acids. V was pared by 3 bases and J by 6 bases, with 21 bases between. Germline CDR1 reads LGHNA; CDR2 reads YSLEER. As DNA, the CDR3 is TGCGCCAGCAGCCACCCTAAGGAGGAGGATTTATGTCAGCCCCAGCATTTT. Translating it yields CASSHPKEEDLCQPQHF.

The V gene is TRBV28, the J gene TRBJ2-1; a possible D gene is TRBD1 (5 bases). The CDR3 is made up of 11 amino acids. CDR1 MDHEN and CDR2 SYDVKM come from the germline V gene. V lost 3 bases and J 10 bases, leaving 7 bases between the germline ends. The DNA of the CDR3 is TGTGCCAGCAGTTTCGACAGAGAGCAGTTCTTC. This encodes CASSFDREQFF.

The chain has TRBV7-9 and TRBJ1-5, with D unresolved. Germline V CDR1 and CDR2: SEHNR, FQNEAQ (reference sequence). V was shortened by 4 bases and J by 4 bases, with 11 bases between the two germline ends. The CDR3 extends over 14 amino acids. This chain's CDR3 is CASSSGPNNQPQHF. The CDR3 DNA follows: TGTGCCAGCAGCTCTGGGCCAAATAATCAGCCCCAGCATTTT.

A note on this clone: The same CDR3 can be traced to other DNA sequences in this sample. The CDR3 DNA reads TGTGCCAGCTCACCCGGGACAGCCCAAGAGACCCAGTACTTC. Translated: CASSPGTAQETQYF. This sequence joins TRBV18 and TRBJ2-5; 7 positions agree with TRBD1. Germline values: CDR1 KGHSH, CDR2 LQKENI. The CDR3 has 14 amino acids. J gave up 1 base and V 3 bases, and 2 bases lay outside the gene matches.

The chain recombines TRBV7-2 with TRBJ2-7; 9 positions agree with TRBD2. V shed 0 bases, J shed 4 bases, and the junction held 13 bases outside the gene matches. Germline V gene data show CDR1 as SGHTA and CDR2 as FQGNSA. This CDR3 region has 18 residues. The CDR3 is CASSLARALAGGRYEQYF. CDR3 in DNA: TGTGCCAGCAGCTTAGCGCGGGCCCTCGCGGGGGGGCGGTACGAGCAGTACTTC.